The 16 T cell receptor beta chains reported below all come from one sample, sequenced in a study of regulatory T cells in long-lasting Graves disease. Time point reported: newly diagnosed GD, antithyroid drugs for less than 3 months. PBMC RNA was the source of the TCR library. In building TCR beta libraries, iRepertoire HTBI primers were used together with Arm-PCR of CDR3 regions. TCRdb re-derived calls from the multiplex PCR reads in MiXCR, one entry per CDR3 protein. Here the sample spans under 250,000 distinct CDR3 sequences, 20% being singletons. The source was peripheral blood mononuclear cells (PBMCs), collected at new diagnosis, from a patient treated with antithyroid drugs. The origin of the receptors is a female donor with Graves disease.

This clonotype was observed many times. The rearrangement uses TRBV18 and TRBJ2-3; TRBD2 might be the D (5 bases). The CDR3 extends over 16 amino acids. V was shortened by 1 base and J by 1 base, with 12 bases between the two germline ends. Germline-derived CDR1 and CDR2 are KGHSH and LQKENI. The CDR3 spells CASSPRQLGGTDTQYF. The CDR3 DNA follows: TGTGCCAGCTCACCACGACAACTAGGTGGCACAGATACGCAGTATTTT.

This clonotype appeared a few times. The chain has TRBV3-1 and TRBJ2-2, with TRBD1 matching 7 bases. The length of the CDR3 is 14 residues. Trimming took 7 bases from V and 4 from J; bases not matched to a gene: 6. Germline-derived CDR1 and CDR2 are LGHDT and YNNKEL (reference sequence). This CDR3 is CASNNRGSTGELFF. In DNA form, the CDR3 reads TGTGCCAGCAATAACAGGGGAAGCACCGGGGAGCTGTTTTTT.

This clonotype was found many times. The chain links TRBV5-1 to TRBJ2-7; D ambiguous. The germline V gene has CDR1 SGHRS and CDR2 YFSETQ. The CDR3 is made up of 16 amino acids. V was clipped by 0 bases and J by 0 bases, with 13 bases between them. The DNA of the CDR3 is TGCGCCAGCAGCTTGGGTCTCTGGGTGAGCTCCTACGAGCAGTACTTC. This codes for CASSLGLWVSSYEQYF.

The table lists this clonotype with many counts. The rearrangement uses TRBV15 and TRBJ1-5; D may be TRBD1 (5 bases). CDR1 and CDR2 from the germline V gene are LNHNV and YYDKDF (reference sequence). V shed 5 bases and J shed 2 bases, with 10 bases lying between them. The CDR3 has 14 residues. CDR3 in amino acids: CATSRQTGNQPQHF. The CDR3 DNA sequence: TGTGCCACCAGCCGTCAGACAGGCAATCAGCCCCAGCATTTT.

At least ten counts were recorded for this clonotype. Here the CDR3 DNA reads TGTGCCAGCAGTTTGTCGAGCGGGAGCACAGATACGCAGTATTTT. Translated, it gives CASSLSSGSTDTQYF. The chain carries TRBV7-2 and TRBJ2-3; perhaps TRBD2 as D (6 bases). Between the trimmed V and J ends, which lost 6 bases and 0 bases, there was a span of 13 bases. The length of the CDR3 is 15 residues. The V gene's germline CDR1 is SGHTA and CDR2 FQGNSA.

This clonotype was recorded many times. The gene calls are TRBV2 and TRBJ2-7; 10 positions agree with TRBD1. The germline V gene encodes CDR1 SNHLY and CDR2 FYNNEI. The V and J ends lost 8 bases and 4 bases, in that order; junction bases with no gene match: 2. The CDR3 extends over 12 amino acids. The CDR3 DNA sequence: TGTGCCAGCCGGGACAGGGGATACGAGCAGTACTTC. This sequence encodes CASRDRGYEQYF.

This clonotype appeared many times. This sequence joins TRBV2 and TRBJ2-5, with D perhaps matching TRBD1 or TRBD2 (5 bases each). Germline V CDR1 and CDR2: SNHLY, FYNNEI. This CDR3 is 15 amino acids long. V was shortened by 3 bases and J by 1 base, with 12 bases between the two germline ends. CDR3 in amino acids: CASSEGVRTQETQYF. The DNA of the CDR3 is TGTGCCAGCAGTGAGGGGGTCAGGACCCAAGAGACCCAGTACTTC.

This clonotype was seen repeatedly, ten times or more. The chain couples TRBV11-2 to TRBJ2-7; a weak D match, TRBD1 (5 bases). The CDR3 runs 15 residues. Germline V gives CDR1 SGHAT, CDR2 FQNNGV. V lost 8 bases and J 3 bases, leaving 20 bases between the germline ends. The CDR3 nucleotides are TGTGCCAGCGGCAGGTCTGGGGCTGGAAACTACGAGCAGTACTTC. Translating it yields CASGRSGAGNYEQYF.

This clonotype was observed a few times. CDR3 in DNA: TGTGCCAGCAGACCAAGCGGGAGCGCCGGGGAGCTGTTTTTT. Protein sequence: CASRPSGSAGELFF. The V and J genes are TRBV7-2 and TRBJ2-2; TRBD2 agrees at 8 bases. The V and J ends lost 6 bases and 6 bases, in that order; junction bases with no gene match: 6. There are 14 residues in the CDR3. Germline CDR1 reads SGHTA; CDR2 reads FQGNSA. Drawing the rest from reference TRBV7-2 and TRBJ2-2, the complete variable domain is GAGVSQSPSNKVTEKGKDVELRCDPISGHTALYWYRQSLGQGLEFLIYFQGNSAPDKSGLPSDRFSAERTGGSVSTLTIQRTQQEDSAVYLCASRPSGSAGELFFGEGSRLTVL.

This clonotype was observed many times. This sequence joins TRBV14 and TRBJ2-7; D unresolved. CDR3 length: 17 amino acids. The germline V gene encodes CDR1 SGHDN and CDR2 FVKESK. The ends were cut back, 1 base at V and 0 bases at J, with 16 bases in the middle. The CDR3: CASSQVWGQVVSYEQYF. The CDR3 bases are TGTGCCAGCAGCCAAGTTTGGGGTCAGGTCGTCTCCTACGAGCAGTACTTC. The variable domain in full, with the rest retrieved from reference TRBV14 and TRBJ2-7, is EAGVTQFPSHSVIEKGQTVTLRCDPISGHDNLYWYRRVMGKEIKFLLHFVKESKQDESGMPNNRFLAERTGGTYSTLKVQPAELEDSGVYFCASSQVWGQVVSYEQYFGPGTRLTVT.

Of note for this clonotype: A read error is possible here, since a much larger clone lies one base away. The rearrangement links TRBV11-3 to TRBJ2-1; TRBD2 matches at 10 bases. The J segment lost 3 bases and the V segment lost 3 bases, leaving 2 bases of the junction unmatched. The CDR3 spans 15 residues. Looked up from germline, CDR1 is SGHNT and CDR2 is YENEEA. The CDR3 region has the DNA TGTGCCAGCAGCTTTACTAGCGGGGACTACAATGAGCAGTTCTTC. This gives the protein CASSFTSGDYNEQFF. Full variable domain (outside the CDR3, taken from reference TRBV11-3 and TRBJ2-1): EAGVVQSPRYKIIEKKQPVAFWCNPISGHNTLYWYLQNLGQGPELLIRYENEEAVDDSQLPKDRFSAERLKGVDSTLKIQPAELGDSAVYLCASSFTSGDYNEQFFGPGTRLTVL.

There are a few counts of this clonotype. The rearrangement links TRBV12-3 or TRBV12-4 to TRBJ1-5, with D possibly matching TRBD1 (5 bases). V dropped 3 bases and J dropped 5 bases, with 8 bases sitting between them. CDR3 length equals 13 residues. CDR3 sequence (DNA): TGTGCCAGCAGTTTCTCGACAGATCAGCCCCAGCATTTT. It encodes CASSFSTDQPQHF.

The chain uses TRBV6-2 or TRBV6-3 and TRBJ1-2, with D perhaps matching TRBD1 (6 bases). Germline-derived CDR1 and CDR2 are MNHEY and SVGEGT. The V and J ends lost 7 bases and 2 bases respectively, with 17 bases between them. CDR3 length: 15 residues. The CDR3 sequence is CASIKSGTSNYGYTF. The CDR3 DNA follows: TGTGCCAGCATCAAGTCCGGGACATCCAACTATGGCTACACCTTC.

This clonotype has a count of ten or more. The rearrangement joins TRBV7-2 to TRBJ1-3, with a weak D call TRBD1 (5 bases). V was trimmed by 2 bases and J by 4 bases, leaving 9 bases between them. CDR1 is SGHTA, CDR2 FQGNSA, per germline. There are 14 residues in the CDR3. Here the CDR3 reads CASSLQGWGNTIYF. The DNA for the CDR3 is TGTGCCAGCAGCTTACAGGGATGGGGAAACACCATATATTTT.

The chain combines TRBV2 with TRBJ1-4, with D possibly matching TRBD1 (6 bases). The CDR3 is 16 residues long. Trimming cost V 6 bases and J 3 bases, with 17 bases left between them. In germline, CDR1 is SNHLY, CDR2 FYNNEI. Here the CDR3 reads CASRPDYRVSNEKLFF. In DNA, the CDR3 is TGTGCCAGCAGGCCAGATTACAGGGTATCTAATGAAAAACTGTTTTTT.

This clonotype was picked up many times. V is TRBV12-3 or TRBV12-4 and J is TRBJ2-6; D not resolved. V lost 8 bases and J 1 base, leaving 6 bases between the germline ends. CDR3 length: 13 amino acids. The CDR3 DNA reads TGTGCCAGCCATCATTCTGGGGCCAACGTCCTGACTTTC. It translates to CASHHSGANVLTF.